This is a list of T cell receptor beta chains from one sample in a study of blood T cell repertoires in COVID-19. Sequencing used immunoSEQ multiplex PCR; TCRdb keeps in-frame clones, though not all of them. The sample lists some 160,000 clones, around four fifths occurring once. Sequenced: PBMCs or T cells enriched from blood (not recorded which). The receptors were gathered from a woman aged 45-59 years who had recovered from COVID-19. CDR3s leave out the opening cysteine and the closing phenylalanine or tryptophan. The order of the fields is V gene, J gene, CDR3 protein.

v_call: TRBV6-2/TRBV6-3
j_call: TRBJ2-5
cdr3_aa: ASSYPTSSGQETQY

v_call: TRBV2
j_call: TRBJ1-4
cdr3_aa: ASSGQGGMFGEKLF

v_call: TRBV7-9
j_call: TRBJ1-1
cdr3_aa: ASALGRDTEAF

v_call: TRBV27
j_call: TRBJ1-6
cdr3_aa: ASSSPGQINSPLH

v_call: TRBV27
j_call: TRBJ1-2
cdr3_aa: ASMTRDSIYGYT

v_call: TRBV7-2
j_call: TRBJ2-7
cdr3_aa: ASSLYYSYEQY

v_call: TRBV11-1
j_call: TRBJ2-3
cdr3_aa: ASSLSGQGRRDTQY

v_call: TRBV6-6
j_call: TRBJ1-4
cdr3_aa: ASSLPGQGPSRLF

v_call: TRBV27
j_call: TRBJ2-7
cdr3_aa: ASRTSGTYEQY

v_call: TRBV6-1
j_call: TRBJ2-2
cdr3_aa: ASSEALSAANTGELF

v_call: TRBV15
j_call: TRBJ2-1
cdr3_aa: ATSWRGSSYNEQF

v_call: TRBV2
j_call: TRBJ2-7
cdr3_aa: ASSLRQGYEQY

v_call: TRBV5-1
j_call: TRBJ1-2
cdr3_aa: ASSLAGDRGLNYGYT

v_call: TRBV18
j_call: TRBJ2-2
cdr3_aa: ASSPLPGINTGELF